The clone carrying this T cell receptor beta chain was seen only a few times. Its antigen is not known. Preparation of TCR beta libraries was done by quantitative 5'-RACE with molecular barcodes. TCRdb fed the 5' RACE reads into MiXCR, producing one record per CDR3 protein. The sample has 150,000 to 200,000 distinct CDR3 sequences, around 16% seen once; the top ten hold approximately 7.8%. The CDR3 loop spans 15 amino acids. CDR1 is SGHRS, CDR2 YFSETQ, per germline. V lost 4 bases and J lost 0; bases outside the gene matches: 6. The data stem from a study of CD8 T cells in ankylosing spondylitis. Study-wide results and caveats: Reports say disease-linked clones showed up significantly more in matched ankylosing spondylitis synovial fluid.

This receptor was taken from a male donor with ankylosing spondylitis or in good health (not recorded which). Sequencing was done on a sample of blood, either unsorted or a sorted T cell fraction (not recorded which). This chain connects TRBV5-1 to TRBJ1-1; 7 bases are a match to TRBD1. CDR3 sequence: CASSAAGTVNTEAFF. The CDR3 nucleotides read TGCGCCAGCAGCGCCGCCGGGACAGTGAACACTGAAGCTTTCTTT.